One T cell receptor beta chain is described in this entry. These data come from a study of technical replicates of blood from several donors. CDR3 size: 12 residues. The V segment lost 3 bases and the J segment 6 bases; nucleotides outside the gene matches: 3. Germline CDR1 reads SGDLS; CDR2 reads YYNGEE. Sequencing was performed with immunoSEQ multiplex PCR; in TCRdb, only in-frame clones are kept and a portion is missing. The table lists approximately 81,000 clones, 95% to 97% of them singletons. The TCR originated in a human donor in good health. The rearrangement joins TRBV9 to TRBJ2-7, with 7 bases matching TRBD1. Sequencing was performed on T cells isolated from PBMCs. The CDR3 DNA reads TGTGCCAGCAGCGGGACAGGCTCCGAGCAGTACTTC. This encodes CASSGTGSEQYF. The full variable domain, its missing parts supplied by reference TRBV9 and TRBJ2-7, is DSGVTQTPKHLITATGQRVTLRCSPRSGDLSVYWYQQSLDQGLQFLIQYYNGEERAKGNILERFSAQQFPDLHSELNLSSLELGDSALYFCASSGTGSEQYFGPGTRLTVT.